Each of the 18 T cell receptor beta chains below was sequenced from the same sample in a study of T cell changes during pregnancy in multiple sclerosis. Profiled with immunoSEQ multiplex PCR; TCRdb holds only in-frame clones, not every one. The sample has more than 80,000 clones; around 90% are singletons. Sample: peripheral blood, taken after pregnancy. The receptors derive from a female donor with multiple sclerosis, enrolled in a pregnancy study.

This chain links TRBV9 with TRBJ2-3, with 7 bases lining up with TRBD2. The CDR3 totals 15 residues. V gave up 4 bases and J gave up 3 bases; unmatched junction bases: 8. Looked up from germline, CDR1 is SGDLS and CDR2 is YYNGEE. The CDR3 nucleotides are TGTGCCAGCAGCCCCAGCGGGGTTAGGACAGATACGCAGTATTTT. The encoded protein is CASSPSGVRTDTQYF.

This clone has only one observation. CDR3 bases: TGCGCCAGCAGCTGGGGAGGAACGAATGAGCAGTTCTTC. Its protein is CASSWGGTNEQFF. The chain is built from TRBV5-1 and TRBJ2-1, with a possible D match to TRBD2 (6 bases). Trimming removed 3 bases at V and 7 bases at J, with 11 bases between. Looked up from germline, CDR1 is SGHRS and CDR2 is YFSETQ. There are 13 residues in the CDR3.

This sequence joins TRBV7-9 and TRBJ1-4; a weak D match, TRBD1 (5 bases). CDR3 size: 14 residues. The ends were cut back, 5 bases at V and 1 base at J, with 8 bases in the middle. Germline CDR1 and CDR2: SEHNR and FQNEAQ (reference sequence). In nucleotides, the CDR3 is TGTGCCAGCAGCCCAGGGCTAACTAATGAAAAACTGTTTTTT. Translated: CASSPGLTNEKLFF.

V is TRBV19 and J is TRBJ2-1; the D gene is possibly TRBD2 (8 bases). Per germline, CDR1 LNHDA and CDR2 SQIVND (reference sequence). The CDR3 has 19 residues. V lost 7 bases and J lost 7, with 32 bases in between. The CDR3 nucleotides read TGTGCCAGTACCGGCTCCCACAGGGGTCTAGGCGGGGGGAAGAATGAGCAGTTCTTC. Protein sequence: CASTGSHRGLGGGKNEQFF.

V gene TRBV7-9 combines with J gene TRBJ2-3, with 9 nucleotides matching TRBD2. CDR1 is SEHNR and CDR2 is FQNEAQ in the germline V gene (reference sequence). The V segment lost 5 bases and the J segment 1 base; nucleotides outside the gene matches: 16. This CDR3 spans 19 amino acids. CDR3 protein: CASSRGLAITTRGTDTQYF. The DNA of the CDR3 is TGTGCCAGCAGCCGCGGACTAGCGATCACTACGAGGGGCACAGATACGCAGTATTTT.

This rearrangement joins TRBV5-1 to TRBJ1-2, with 8 bases that match TRBD1. The junction had 9 bases not matched to a gene; V was cut back by 6 bases and J by 5 bases. Germline V gene sequence: CDR1 SGHRS, CDR2 YFSETQ. The CDR3 loop spans 14 amino acids. The CDR3 DNA sequence: TGCGCCAGCAACGAGGGGACAGGACTTTATGGCTACACCTTC. Amino acid sequence: CASNEGTGLYGYTF.

The CDR3, as DNA: TGTGCCAGCAGATCGGGGGGGGAGCTCGGGGAGCTGTTTTTT. Residues: CASRSGGELGELFF. The V call is TRBV28, the J call TRBJ2-2, with TRBD2 matching over 8 bases. The CDR3 spans 14 residues. The germline gives CDR1 MDHEN, CDR2 SYDVKM. After removal of 6 bases from V and 7 bases from J, the junction contained 7 bases not matched to a gene.

The chain's CDR3 is CASSIFLGADIQYF. CDR3 DNA: TGTGCCAGTAGTATCTTCCTGGGGGCGGACATTCAGTACTTC. The rearrangement uses TRBV19 and TRBJ2-4; tentative D call: TRBD1 (6 bases). Germline V CDR1 and CDR2: LNHDA, SQIVND (reference sequence). V was clipped by 3 bases and J by 8 bases, with 14 bases between them. The CDR3 length is 14 residues.

V is TRBV18 and J is TRBJ1-1; no firm D call. This CDR3 contains 14 residues. Germline CDR1 reads KGHSH; CDR2 reads LQKENI. V was pared by 0 bases and J by 11 bases, with 16 bases between. CDR3 DNA sequence: TGTGCCAGCTCACCACCCAGAGGGCAGCCTCGGGCTTTCTTT. Its translation: CASSPPRGQPRAFF.

The chain is built from TRBV19 and TRBJ1-5; TRBD1 agrees at 8 bases. After removal of 5 bases from V and 5 bases from J, the junction contained 8 bases not matched to a gene. The CDR3 length is 15 residues. Per germline, CDR1 LNHDA and CDR2 SQIVND (reference sequence). The CDR3 region is CASSFRTGSYQPQHF. CDR3 nucleotide sequence: TGTGCCAGTAGTTTCAGGACAGGGAGTTATCAGCCCCAGCATTTT.

This chain uses TRBV11-1 with TRBJ2-3; 7 nucleotides align to TRBD1. This CDR3 has 14 amino acids. The V and J ends lost 5 bases and 2 bases, in that order; junction bases with no gene match: 4. Germline V gene data show CDR1 as SGHAT and CDR2 as FQDESV (reference sequence). CDR3 protein: CASSQDRDTDTQYF. For the CDR3, the DNA is TGTGCCAGCAGCCAAGACAGGGACACAGATACGCAGTATTTT.

The rearrangement uses TRBV13 and TRBJ1-1, with 7 bases matching TRBD1. The CDR3 has 13 residues. V lost 5 bases to trimming and J lost 6 bases; unmatched junction nucleotides: 6. The V gene's germline CDR1 is PRHDT and CDR2 FYEKMQ (reference sequence). The CDR3 sequence: CASSPTGQAEAFF. CDR3 sequence (DNA): TGTGCCAGCAGCCCGACCGGACAGGCTGAAGCTTTCTTT.

V and J are TRBV5-5 and TRBJ1-2; D might be TRBD1 (5 bases). This CDR3 region has 15 residues. V lost 2 bases to trimming and J lost 0 bases, with 11 bases between them. From germline, CDR1 is SGHKS and CDR2 YYEKEE (reference sequence). CDR3 coding DNA: TGTGCCAGCAGCTTAACAGACAGATCTAACTATGGCTACACCTTC. Translated: CASSLTDRSNYGYTF.

The V call is TRBV19, the J call TRBJ1-5, with 7 bases lining up with TRBD1. V shed 6 bases, J shed 3 bases, and the junction held 5 bases outside the gene matches. Germline V gene data show CDR1 as LNHDA and CDR2 as SQIVND (reference sequence). The CDR3 covers 14 residues. The CDR3 nucleotides are TGTGCCAGTAGCCAGGGACAGCTCAATCAGCCCCAGCATTTT. Translating it yields CASSQGQLNQPQHF. Based on the CDR3 plus reference TRBV19 and TRBJ1-5, the full variable domain is DGGITQSPKYLFRKEGQNVTLSCEQNLNHDAMYWYRQDPGQGLRLIYYSQIVNDFQKGDIAEGYSVSREKKESFPLTVTSAQKNPTAFYLCASSQGQLNQPQHFGDGTRLSIL.

The chain uses TRBV7-2 and TRBJ2-7; TRBD2 matches 7 bases. The V and J ends lost 5 bases and 11 bases, in that order; junction bases with no gene match: 18. CDR1 and CDR2 from the germline V gene are SGHTA and FQGNSA. The CDR3 runs to 15 residues. CDR3 nucleotides: TGTGCCAGCAGCCCTGAGGGAGGGAGGGCCGAAGGGGAGTACTTC. Its protein product is CASSPEGGRAEGEYF.

This rearrangement joins TRBV9 to TRBJ2-1, with 8 nucleotides matching TRBD2. Germline values: CDR1 SGDLS, CDR2 YYNGEE. The CDR3 has 16 residues. V gave up 4 bases and J gave up 4 bases; unmatched junction bases: 10. CDR3 bases: TGTGCCAGCAGCCCCCCCCGGGGGGGCTTATACAATGAGCAGTTCTTC. It specifies CASSPPRGGLYNEQFF.

The chain links TRBV5-1 to TRBJ2-3; 16 bases are a match to TRBD2. CDR3 size: 16 residues. V gave up 4 bases and J gave up 3 bases; unmatched junction bases: 2. The germline gives CDR1 SGHRS, CDR2 YFSETQ. The chain's CDR3 is CASSPGLAGGTDTQYF. The CDR3 bases are TGCGCCAGCAGCCCGGGACTAGCGGGGGGGACAGATACGCAGTATTTT.

The chain uses TRBV4-1 and TRBJ1-5; possible D gene TRBD1, 5 bases. Germline V gene lookup returns CDR1 MGHRA and CDR2 YSYEKL. Trimming shortened V by 4 bases and J by 7 bases, and 17 bases separated the two germline ends. CDR3 length equals 15 residues. For the CDR3, the DNA is TGCGCCAGCAGCCGGTGGGAACAGGTCTCGCAGCCCCAGCATTTT. Its translation: CASSRWEQVSQPQHF.